This TCR beta chain emerged from a study of T cell repertoires in cytomegalovirus infection (dated by TCRdb to the late 2010s). Notes on the research overall: Peptide stimulations targeted recently identified HLA-C-restricted CMV epitopes, whose presentation resists viral immunomodulation, together with well-studied HLA-B-restricted epitopes. Donor HLA type was relevant to the analysis, because carriage of CMV infection together with the matching HLA type was indicated by public TCR beta signatures.

What the treatment or condition label conveys for this sample: in vitro stimulation with specific CMV peptide epitopes to enrich CMV-specific T cells. Trimming at the junction amounts to 1 base on V and 1 base on J, and the germline ends lie 10 bases apart. The germline V gene (reference sequence) supplies CDR1 LNHDA and CDR2 SQIVND. Including cysteine and phenylalanine, the CDR3 has 15 amino acids. The read is trimmed to its CDR3 DNA, 45 bases read in frame from base 1. Sequencing instrument: Illumina HiSeq 1500. TCRdb reprocessing: public reads trimmed at Q25 with fastp, clones called with MiXCR, in-frame beta chains kept. Every distinct CDR3 protein forms one entry, paired with its most common genes and DNA. For this sample there are some 500,000 distinct CDR3 sequences; about 33% appear just once. The biggest ten clones account for roughly 15% of the sample. This clonotype came up many times. Its target antigen remains unknown. Nothing much larger sits one base from this clone, and base qualities are not available.

Summary of the overall study and its limitations: In both this cohort and an independent cohort of a few hundred donors, the cumulative frequency of public TCR beta family members distinguished carriers of CMV infection plus the relevant HLA type. The ex vivo response was dominated by HLA-C-restricted CMV-specific TCR beta clonotypes, which also provided the single most frequent clonotype in two of eight donors.

The receptor's source is a human donor in good health (CMV status not recorded). Some clones in this sample may be carry-over from other donors' samples. Specimen: cultured PBMCs, collected from culture after CMV antigen stimulation. The sequence links TRBV19 to TRBJ1-2; TRBD1 is perhaps the D gene, given 5 matching bases. CDR3 loop: CASSIGGAVNYGYTF. The DNA reads TGTGCCAGTAGTATAGGCGGGGCCGTTAACTATGGCTACACCTTC.